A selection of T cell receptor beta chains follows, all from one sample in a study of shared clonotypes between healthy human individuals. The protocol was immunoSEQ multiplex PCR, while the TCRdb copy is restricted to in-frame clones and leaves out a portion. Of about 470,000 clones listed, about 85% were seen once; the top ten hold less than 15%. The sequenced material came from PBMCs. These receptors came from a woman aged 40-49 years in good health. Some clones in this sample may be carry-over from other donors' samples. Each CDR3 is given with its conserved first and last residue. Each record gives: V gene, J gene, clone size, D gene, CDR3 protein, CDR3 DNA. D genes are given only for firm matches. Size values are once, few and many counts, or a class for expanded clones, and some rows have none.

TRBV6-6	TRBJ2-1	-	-	CASSQPWGIYNEQFF	TGTGCCAGCAGCCAGCCCTGGGGGATCTACAATGAGCAGTTCTTC
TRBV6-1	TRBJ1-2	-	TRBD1	CASSVPGQRNYGYTF	TGTGCCAGCAGTGTCCCGGGACAGCGAAACTATGGCTACACCTTC
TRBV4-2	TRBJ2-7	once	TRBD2	CASSQDALAGVEQYF	TGTGCCAGCAGCCAAGATGCACTAGCGGGAGTCGAGCAGTACTTC
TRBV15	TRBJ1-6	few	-	CATSRDADSPLHF	TGTGCCACCAGCAGAGATGCGGATTCACCCCTCCACTTT
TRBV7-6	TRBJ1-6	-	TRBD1	CASSPRQGDGQSPLHF	TGTGCCAGCAGCCCCCGACAGGGAGATGGCCAATCACCCCTCCACTTT
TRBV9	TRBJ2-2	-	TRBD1	CASSPQTGRVTGELFF	TGTGCCAGCAGCCCTCAGACAGGGCGGGTCACCGGGGAGCTGTTTTTT
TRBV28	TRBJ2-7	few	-	CASSSGAGRHEQYF	TGTGCCAGCAGCAGTGGGGCAGGTCGGCACGAGCAGTACTTC
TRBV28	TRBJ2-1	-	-	CAQHRGGLGINEQFF	TGTGCCCAGCATAGGGGCGGGTTAGGGATCAATGAGCAGTTCTTC
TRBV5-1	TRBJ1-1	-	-	CASTLDGSDTEAFF	TGCGCCAGCACCCTGGACGGCTCGGACACTGAAGCTTTCTTT
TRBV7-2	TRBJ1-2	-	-	CASSLGAGRDWNYGYTF	TGTGCCAGCAGCTTAGGGGCGGGTCGGGACTGGAACTATGGCTACACCTTC
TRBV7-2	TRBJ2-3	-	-	CASSFRLVSTDTQYF	TGTGCCAGCAGCTTCAGACTAGTGTCGACAGATACGCAGTATTTT
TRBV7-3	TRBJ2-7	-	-	CASSLGHGEQYF	TGTGCCAGCAGCTTGGGACACGGAGAGCAGTACTTC
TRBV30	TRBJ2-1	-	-	CAWSDQNWKNEQFF	TGTGCCTGGAGTGACCAGAACTGGAAGAATGAGCAGTTCTTC
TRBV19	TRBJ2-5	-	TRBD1	CASRGDRGQETQYF	TGTGCCAGTAGAGGGGACAGGGGGCAGGAGACCCAGTACTTC
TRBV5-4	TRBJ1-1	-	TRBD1	CASSDGRSRGTFF	TGTGCCAGCAGCGACGGACGTAGCAGGGGGACTTTCTTT
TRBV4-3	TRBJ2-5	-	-	CASSQDLYQETQYF	TGCGCCAGCAGCCAAGATCTATATCAAGAGACCCAGTACTTC
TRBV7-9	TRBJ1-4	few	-	CASSPAGQGEKLFF	TGTGCCAGCAGCCCGGCGGGGCAGGGTGAAAAACTGTTTTTT
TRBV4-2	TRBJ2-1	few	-	CASSQRLRQYNEQFF	TGTGCCAGCAGCCAACGGCTTCGACAATACAATGAGCAGTTCTTC
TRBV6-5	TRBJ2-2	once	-	CASSYGGSTGELFF	TGTGCCAGCAGTTACGGGGGGAGCACCGGGGAGCTGTTTTTT
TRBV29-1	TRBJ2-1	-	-	CSVSQGRGNEQFF	TGCAGCGTTAGCCAAGGCCGGGGGAATGAGCAGTTCTTC
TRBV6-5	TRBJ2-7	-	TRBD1	CASRPAGTGAYEQYF	TGTGCCAGCAGACCGGCCGGGACAGGTGCCTACGAGCAGTACTTC
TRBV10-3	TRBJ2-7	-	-	CAISAYGEQYF	TGTGCCATCAGTGCGTATGGGGAGCAGTACTTC
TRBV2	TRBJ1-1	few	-	CASRVRTDPNTEAFF	TGTGCCAGCAGGGTCAGGACAGACCCGAACACTGAAGCTTTCTTT
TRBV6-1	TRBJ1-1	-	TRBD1	CASSGGRGAFF	TGTGCCAGCAGTGGCGGCAGGGGGGCTTTCTTT
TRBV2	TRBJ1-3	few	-	CASSVRILSSGNTIYF	TGTGCCAGCAGTGTCCGGATTCTGAGCTCTGGAAACACCATATATTTT
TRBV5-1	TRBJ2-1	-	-	CASSLVASVNEQFF	TGCGCCAGCAGCTTGGTAGCTAGCGTCAATGAGCAGTTCTTC
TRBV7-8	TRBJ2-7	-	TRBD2	CASSFSGSAYEQYF	TGTGCCAGCAGCTTTAGCGGGAGCGCCTACGAGCAGTACTTC
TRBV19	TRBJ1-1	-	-	CASKGANTEAFF	TGTGCCAGTAAAGGGGCTAACACTGAAGCTTTCTTT
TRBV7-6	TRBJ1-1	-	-	CASSLWPEMNTEAFF	TGTGCCAGCAGCTTATGGCCGGAAATGAACACTGAAGCTTTCTTT
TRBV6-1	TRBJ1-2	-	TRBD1	CASTQGDYGYTF	TGTGCCAGCACCCAGGGGGACTATGGCTACACCTTC
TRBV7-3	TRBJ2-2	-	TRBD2	CASSFGRESGELFF	TGTGCCAGCAGCTTTGGGCGGGAGAGCGGGGAGCTGTTTTTT
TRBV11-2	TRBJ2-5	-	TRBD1	CASSGGTGRETQYF	TGTGCCAGCAGCGGGGGGACAGGGCGCGAGACCCAGTACTTC
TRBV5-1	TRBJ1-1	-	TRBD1	CASSLVQGGYTEAFF	TGCGCCAGCAGCTTGGTTCAGGGGGGATACACTGAAGCTTTCTTT
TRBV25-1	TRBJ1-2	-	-	CASSASFHNGYTF	TGTGCCAGCTCCGCGAGCTTTCATAATGGCTACACCTTC
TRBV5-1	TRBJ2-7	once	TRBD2	CASSLSAGGLAYEQYF	TGCGCCAGCAGCTTGTCTGCGGGAGGGCTGGCCTACGAGCAGTACTTC
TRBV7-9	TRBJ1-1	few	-	CASSFSVAEHRF	TGTGCCAGCAGCTTTTCAGTGGCTGAACATCGCTTT
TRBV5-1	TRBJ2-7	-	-	CASSSEYEQYF	TGCGCCAGCAGCTCAGAGTACGAGCAGTACTTC
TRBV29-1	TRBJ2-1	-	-	CSVASGRPAGDEQFF	TGCAGCGTGGCCTCGGGTCGGCCTGCCGGCGATGAGCAGTTCTTC
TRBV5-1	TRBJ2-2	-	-	CASSLVGGANTGELFF	TGCGCCAGCAGCTTGGTAGGCGGGGCGAACACCGGGGAGCTGTTTTTT
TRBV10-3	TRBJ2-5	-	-	CAISEAYEETQYF	TGTGCCATCAGTGAGGCCTATGAGGAGACCCAGTACTTC
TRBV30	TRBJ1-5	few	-	CAWREPQHF	TGTGCCTGGAGGGAGCCCCAGCATTTT
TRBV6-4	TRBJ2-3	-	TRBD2	CASSDSAGGATDTQYF	TGTGCCAGCAGTGACTCGGCGGGAGGGGCCACAGATACGCAGTATTTT
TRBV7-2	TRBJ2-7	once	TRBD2	CASSFGLAGGYEQYF	TGTGCCAGCAGCTTCGGACTAGCGGGAGGTTACGAGCAGTACTTC
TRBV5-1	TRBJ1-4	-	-	CASSLATFNEKLFF	TGCGCCAGCAGCTTGGCTACCTTTAATGAAAAACTGTTTTTT
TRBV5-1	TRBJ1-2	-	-	CASSPAGTRFFGYTF	TGCGCCAGCAGCCCGGCCGGGACGAGATTTTTTGGCTACACCTTC
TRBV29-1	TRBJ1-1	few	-	CSVEATGRAFF	TGCAGCGTTGAAGCTACGGGGAGAGCTTTCTTT